This TCR beta chain comes out of a study of shared clonotypes between healthy human individuals. General study results and limits: The sampled material consisted only of blood, and tissue repertoires are likely to differ. Incompleteness in sorted-subset sequencing, despite large depth, was shown by rarefaction.

Method: immunoSEQ multiplex PCR; TCRdb's copy keeps in-frame clones and lacks some. The table includes about a million clones, about 80% detected once. This clone appeared a few times. Antigen specificity is unknown. Germline CDR1 reads SGHRS; CDR2 reads YFSETQ. After removal of 0 bases from V and 4 bases from J, the junction contained 11 bases not matched to a gene. The CDR3 runs to 18 residues. This TCR came from a man between 18 and 35 years old in good health. Sequences were obtained from memory CD4+ T cells sorted from blood. Subset reported: CD45RA-negative fraction. V is TRBV5-1 and J is TRBJ2-5, with 11 bases identical to TRBD2. Written as DNA, the CDR3 is TGCGCCAGCAGCTTGGCCTCGGTAGCGGGGGGGCAGTCAGAGACCCAGTACTTC. Encoded protein: CASSLASVAGGQSETQYF.